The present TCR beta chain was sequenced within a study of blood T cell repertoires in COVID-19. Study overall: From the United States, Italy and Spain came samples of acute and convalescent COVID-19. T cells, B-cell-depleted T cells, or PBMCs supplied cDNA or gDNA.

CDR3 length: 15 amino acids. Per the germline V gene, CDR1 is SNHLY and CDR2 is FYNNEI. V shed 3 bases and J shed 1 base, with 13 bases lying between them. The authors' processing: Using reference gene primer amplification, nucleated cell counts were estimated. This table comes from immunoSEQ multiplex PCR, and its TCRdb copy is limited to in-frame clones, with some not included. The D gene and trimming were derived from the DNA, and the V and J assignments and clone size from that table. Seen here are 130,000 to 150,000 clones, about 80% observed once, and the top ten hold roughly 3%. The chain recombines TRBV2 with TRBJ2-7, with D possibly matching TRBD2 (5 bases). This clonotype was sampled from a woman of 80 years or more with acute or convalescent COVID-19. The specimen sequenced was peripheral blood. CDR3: CASSDEGNPSYEQYF. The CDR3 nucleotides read TGTGCCAGCAGTGACGAGGGAAACCCTTCCTACGAGCAGTACTTC.